This T cell receptor beta chain was sequenced for a study of post-analysis software for immune sequencing data. Whole-study findings and limits: People with multiple sclerosis had a significantly lower normalized Chao1 diversity than controls did.

The library was made from cDNA and included unique molecular identifiers. Using its own MiXCR run on the PCR reads, TCRdb lists one record per CDR3 protein. The table lists roughly 160,000 distinct CDR3 sequences, 35% to 40% of them singletons, with 28% in the top ten. Regarding this clonotype: Its antigen remains unknown.

The starting material was blood, obtained after autologous hematopoietic stem cell transplantation. The clonotype comes from a girl aged 5 to 17 with multiple sclerosis.

The CDR3: CASSLSGLAGGPQETQYF. CDR3 in DNA: TGTGCCAGCAGCTTATCGGGACTAGCGGGAGGGCCCCAAGAGACCCAGTACTTC. The rearrangement uses TRBV7-9 and TRBJ2-5, with TRBD2 matching 16 bases. V was clipped by 2 bases and J by 1 base; unmatched bases: 4. CDR3 size: 18 residues. Germline loops: CDR1 SEHNR, CDR2 FQNEAQ (reference sequence). The full variable domain, rest sourced from reference TRBV7-9 and TRBJ2-5, is DTGVSQNPRHKITKRGQNVTFRCDPISEHNRLYWYRQTLGQGPEFLTYFQNEAQLEKSRLLSDRFSAERPKGSFSTLEIQRTEQGDSAMYLCASSLSGLAGGPQETQYFGPGTRLLVL.